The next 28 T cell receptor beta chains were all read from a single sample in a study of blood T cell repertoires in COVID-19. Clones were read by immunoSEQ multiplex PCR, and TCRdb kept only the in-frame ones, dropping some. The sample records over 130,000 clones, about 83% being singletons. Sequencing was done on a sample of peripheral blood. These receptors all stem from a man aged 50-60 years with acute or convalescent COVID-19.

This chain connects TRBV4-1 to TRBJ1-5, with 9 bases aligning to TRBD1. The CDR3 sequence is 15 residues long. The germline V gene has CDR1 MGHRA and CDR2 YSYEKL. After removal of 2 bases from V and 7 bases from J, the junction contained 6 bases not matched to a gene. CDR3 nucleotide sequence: TGCGCCAGCAGCCAATCCGGGACAGGGCACCAGCCCCAGCATTTT. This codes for CASSQSGTGHQPQHF.

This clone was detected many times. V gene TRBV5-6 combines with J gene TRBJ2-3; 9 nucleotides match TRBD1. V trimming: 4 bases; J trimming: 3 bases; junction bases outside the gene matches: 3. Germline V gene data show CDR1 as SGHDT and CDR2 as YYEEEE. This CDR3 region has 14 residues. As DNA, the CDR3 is TGTGCCAGCAGCACAGGGGGCTGGACAGATACGCAGTATTTT. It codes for CASSTGGWTDTQYF.

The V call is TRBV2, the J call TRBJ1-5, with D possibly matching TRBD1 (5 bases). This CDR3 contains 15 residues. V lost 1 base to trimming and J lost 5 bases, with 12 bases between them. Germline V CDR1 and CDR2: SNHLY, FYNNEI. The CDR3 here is CASSEVIQGDQPQHF. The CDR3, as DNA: TGTGCCAGCAGTGAAGTAATCCAGGGCGATCAGCCCCAGCATTTT.

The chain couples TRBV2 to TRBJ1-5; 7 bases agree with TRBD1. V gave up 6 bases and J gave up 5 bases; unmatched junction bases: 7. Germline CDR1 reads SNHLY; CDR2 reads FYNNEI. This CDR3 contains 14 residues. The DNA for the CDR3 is TGTGCCAGCAGCGGAGGGACAGACCATCAGCCCCAGCATTTT. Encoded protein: CASSGGTDHQPQHF.

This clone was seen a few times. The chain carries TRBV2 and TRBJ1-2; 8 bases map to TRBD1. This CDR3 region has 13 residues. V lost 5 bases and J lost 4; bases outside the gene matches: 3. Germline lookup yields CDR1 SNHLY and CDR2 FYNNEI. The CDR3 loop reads CASSQGAGYGYTF. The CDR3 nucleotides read TGTGCCAGCAGTCAGGGGGCAGGCTATGGCTACACCTTC.

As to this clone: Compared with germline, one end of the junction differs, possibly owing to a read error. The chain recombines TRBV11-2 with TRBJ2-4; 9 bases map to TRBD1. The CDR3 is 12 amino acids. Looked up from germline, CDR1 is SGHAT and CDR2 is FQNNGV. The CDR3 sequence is CASSLDRDRASF. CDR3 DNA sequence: TGTGCCAGCAGCTTAGACCGGGACAGGGCATCCTTC.

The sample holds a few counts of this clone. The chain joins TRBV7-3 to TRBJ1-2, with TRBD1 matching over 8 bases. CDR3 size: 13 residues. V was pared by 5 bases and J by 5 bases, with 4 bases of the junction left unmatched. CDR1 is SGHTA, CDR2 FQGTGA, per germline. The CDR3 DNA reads TGTGCCAGCAGCCCCGGGACAGGTTATGGCTACACCTTC. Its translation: CASSPGTGYGYTF.

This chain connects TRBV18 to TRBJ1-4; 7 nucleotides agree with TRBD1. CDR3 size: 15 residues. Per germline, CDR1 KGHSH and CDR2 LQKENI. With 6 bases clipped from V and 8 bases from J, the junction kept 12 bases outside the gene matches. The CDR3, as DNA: TGTGCCAGCTCTTACGGACAGGCGGGGATCGAAAAACTGTTTTTT. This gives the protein CASSYGQAGIEKLFF.

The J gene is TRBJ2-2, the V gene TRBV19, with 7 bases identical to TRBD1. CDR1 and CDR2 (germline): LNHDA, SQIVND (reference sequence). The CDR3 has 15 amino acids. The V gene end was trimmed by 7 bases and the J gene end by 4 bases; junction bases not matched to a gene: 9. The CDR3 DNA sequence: TGTGCCAGTAACCGAGGGGGACAGACCACCGGGGAGCTGTTTTTT. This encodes CASNRGGQTTGELFF.

The CDR3 DNA is TGTGCCTGGAGTTTTAATCCCGGGACTAGCGGGGAAAAAGAAACCCACAGCTCCTACAATGAGCAGTTCTTC. Its translation is CAWSFNPGTSGEKETHSSYNEQFF. The rearrangement uses TRBV30 and TRBJ2-1, with 13 bases matching TRBD2. CDR1 is GTSNPN, CDR2 SVGIG, per germline (reference sequence). V dropped 2 bases and J dropped 0; count of bases not matched to a gene: 25. The CDR3 totals 24 residues.

DNA for the CDR3: TGTGCCAGCAGCGTAGCTCCAGGGACTGGAAACACCATATATTTT. Translation gives CASSVAPGTGNTIYF. The J gene is TRBJ1-3, the V gene TRBV9, with TRBD1 as a possible D gene (5 bases). Trimming removed 0 bases from V and 2 bases from J, with 9 bases in between. This CDR3 comprises 15 residues. Germline CDR1 reads SGDLS; CDR2 reads YYNGEE.

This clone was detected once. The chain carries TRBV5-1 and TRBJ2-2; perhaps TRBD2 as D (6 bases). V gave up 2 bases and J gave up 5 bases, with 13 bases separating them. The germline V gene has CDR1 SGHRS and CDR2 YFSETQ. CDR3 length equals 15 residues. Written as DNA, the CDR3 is TGCGCCAGCAGCTTCGGTCAGGGAGGAACCGGGGAGCTGTTTTTT. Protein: CASSFGQGGTGELFF. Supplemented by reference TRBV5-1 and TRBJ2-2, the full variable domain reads KAGVTQTPRYLIKTRGQQVTLSCSPISGHRSVSWYQQTPGQGLQFLFEYFSETQRNKGNFPGRFSGRQFSNSRSEMNVSTLELGDSALYLCASSFGQGGTGELFFGEGSRLTVL.

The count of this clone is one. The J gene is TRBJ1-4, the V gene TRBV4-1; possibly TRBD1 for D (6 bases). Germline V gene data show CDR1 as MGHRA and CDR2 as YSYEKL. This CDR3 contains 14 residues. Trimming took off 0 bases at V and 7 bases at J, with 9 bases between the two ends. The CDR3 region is CASSQERGGEKLFF. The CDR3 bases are TGCGCCAGCAGCCAAGAAAGGGGGGGTGAAAAACTGTTTTTT.

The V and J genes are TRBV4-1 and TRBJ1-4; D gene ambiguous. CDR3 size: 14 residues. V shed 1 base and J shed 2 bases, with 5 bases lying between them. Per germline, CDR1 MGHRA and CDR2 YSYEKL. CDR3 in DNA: TGCGCCAGCAGCCAAGTTAATACTAATGAAAAACTGTTTTTT. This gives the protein CASSQVNTNEKLFF.

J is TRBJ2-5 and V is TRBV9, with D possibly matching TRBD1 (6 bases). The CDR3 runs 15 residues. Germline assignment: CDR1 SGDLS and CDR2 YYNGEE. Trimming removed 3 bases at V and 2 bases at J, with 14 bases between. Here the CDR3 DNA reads TGTGCCAGCAGCGCCACCCAGGGGCCTCAAGAGACCCAGTACTTC. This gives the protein CASSATQGPQETQYF.

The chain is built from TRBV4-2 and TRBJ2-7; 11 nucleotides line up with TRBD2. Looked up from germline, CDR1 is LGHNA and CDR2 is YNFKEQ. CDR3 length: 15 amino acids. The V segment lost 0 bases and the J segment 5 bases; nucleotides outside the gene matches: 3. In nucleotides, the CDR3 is TGTGCCAGCAGCCAAGATCCTAGCGGGGGGAACGAGCAGTACTTC. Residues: CASSQDPSGGNEQYF.

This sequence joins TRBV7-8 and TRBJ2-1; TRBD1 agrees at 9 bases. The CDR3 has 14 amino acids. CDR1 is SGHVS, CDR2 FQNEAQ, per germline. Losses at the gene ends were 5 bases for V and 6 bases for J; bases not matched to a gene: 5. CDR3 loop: CASSAGTGSNEQFF. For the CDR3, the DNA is TGTGCCAGCAGCGCCGGGACAGGGAGCAATGAGCAGTTCTTC. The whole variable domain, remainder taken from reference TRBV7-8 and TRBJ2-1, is GAGVSQSPRYKVAKRGQDVALRCDPISGHVSLFWYQQALGQGPEFLTYFQNEAQLDKSGLPSDRFFAERPEGSVSTLKIQRTQQEDSAVYLCASSAGTGSNEQFFGPGTRLTVL.

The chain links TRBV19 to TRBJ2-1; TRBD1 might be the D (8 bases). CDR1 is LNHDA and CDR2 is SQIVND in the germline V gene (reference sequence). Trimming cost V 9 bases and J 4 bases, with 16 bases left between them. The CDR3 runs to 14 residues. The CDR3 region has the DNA TGTGCCAGCGAGGGGGGGACAGGTTACAATGAGCAGTTCTTC. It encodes CASEGGTGYNEQFF.

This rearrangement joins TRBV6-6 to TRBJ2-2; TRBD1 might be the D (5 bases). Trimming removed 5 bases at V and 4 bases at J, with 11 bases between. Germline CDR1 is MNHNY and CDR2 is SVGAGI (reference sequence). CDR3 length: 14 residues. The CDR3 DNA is TGTGCCAGCAGTCGAACGCAGGGCACCGGGGAGCTGTTTTTT. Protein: CASSRTQGTGELFF.

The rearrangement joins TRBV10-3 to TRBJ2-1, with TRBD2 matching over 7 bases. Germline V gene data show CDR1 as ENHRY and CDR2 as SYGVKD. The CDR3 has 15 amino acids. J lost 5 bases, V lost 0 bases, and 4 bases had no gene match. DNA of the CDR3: TGTGCCATCAGTGAGTCTTGGGGGGGGAACAATGAGCAGTTCTTC. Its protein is CAISESWGGNNEQFF.

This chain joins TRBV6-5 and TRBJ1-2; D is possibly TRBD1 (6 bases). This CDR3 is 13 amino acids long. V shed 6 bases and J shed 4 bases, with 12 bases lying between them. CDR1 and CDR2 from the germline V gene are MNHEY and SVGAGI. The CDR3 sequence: CASRLTGSYGYTF. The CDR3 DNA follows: TGTGCCAGCAGGCTAACAGGGAGCTATGGCTACACCTTC.

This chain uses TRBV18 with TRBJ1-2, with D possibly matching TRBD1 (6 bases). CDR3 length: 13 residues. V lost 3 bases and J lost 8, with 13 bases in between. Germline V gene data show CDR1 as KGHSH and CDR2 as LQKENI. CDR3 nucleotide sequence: TGTGCCAGCTCACCGATGGGGGCGGAAGGCTACACCTTC. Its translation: CASSPMGAEGYTF.

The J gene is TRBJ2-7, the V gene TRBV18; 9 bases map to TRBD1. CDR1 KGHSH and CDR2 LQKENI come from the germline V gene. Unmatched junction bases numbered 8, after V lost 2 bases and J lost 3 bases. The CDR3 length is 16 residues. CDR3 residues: CASSPLPEDRGYEQYF. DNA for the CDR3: TGTGCCAGCTCACCATTACCTGAGGACAGGGGCTACGAGCAGTACTTC.

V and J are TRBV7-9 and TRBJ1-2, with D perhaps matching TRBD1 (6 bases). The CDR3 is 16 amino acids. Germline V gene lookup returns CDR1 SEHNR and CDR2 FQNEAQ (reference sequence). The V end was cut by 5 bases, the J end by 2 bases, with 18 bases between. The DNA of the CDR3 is TGTGCCAGCAGCCACCAAGGGGTCGACAGGAACTATGGCTACACCTTC. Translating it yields CASSHQGVDRNYGYTF.

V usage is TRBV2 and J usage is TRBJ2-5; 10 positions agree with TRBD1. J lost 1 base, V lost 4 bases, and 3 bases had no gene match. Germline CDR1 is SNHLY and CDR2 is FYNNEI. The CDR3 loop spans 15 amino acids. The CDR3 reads CASSADRGAQETQYF. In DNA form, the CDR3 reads TGTGCCAGCAGTGCGGACAGGGGGGCCCAAGAGACCCAGTACTTC.

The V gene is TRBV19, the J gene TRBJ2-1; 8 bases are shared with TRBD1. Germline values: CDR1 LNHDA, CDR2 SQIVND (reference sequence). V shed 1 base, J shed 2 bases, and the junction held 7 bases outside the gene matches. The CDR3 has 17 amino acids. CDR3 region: CASSIGRGGQAYNEQFF. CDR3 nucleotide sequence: TGTGCCAGTAGTATAGGGAGAGGGGGACAGGCCTACAATGAGCAGTTCTTC.

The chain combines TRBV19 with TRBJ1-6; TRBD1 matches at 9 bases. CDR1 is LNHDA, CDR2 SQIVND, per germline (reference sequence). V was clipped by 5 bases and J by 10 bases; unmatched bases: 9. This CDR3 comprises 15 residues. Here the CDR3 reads CASSDRDRVGSPLHF. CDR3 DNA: TGTGCCAGTAGTGACCGGGACAGGGTAGGCTCACCCCTCCACTTT.

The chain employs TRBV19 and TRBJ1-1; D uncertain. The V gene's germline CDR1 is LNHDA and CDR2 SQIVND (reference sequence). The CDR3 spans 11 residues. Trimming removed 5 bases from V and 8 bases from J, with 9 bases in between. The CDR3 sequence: CASSGRAEAFF. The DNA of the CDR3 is TGTGCCAGTAGTGGGAGGGCCGAAGCTTTCTTT.